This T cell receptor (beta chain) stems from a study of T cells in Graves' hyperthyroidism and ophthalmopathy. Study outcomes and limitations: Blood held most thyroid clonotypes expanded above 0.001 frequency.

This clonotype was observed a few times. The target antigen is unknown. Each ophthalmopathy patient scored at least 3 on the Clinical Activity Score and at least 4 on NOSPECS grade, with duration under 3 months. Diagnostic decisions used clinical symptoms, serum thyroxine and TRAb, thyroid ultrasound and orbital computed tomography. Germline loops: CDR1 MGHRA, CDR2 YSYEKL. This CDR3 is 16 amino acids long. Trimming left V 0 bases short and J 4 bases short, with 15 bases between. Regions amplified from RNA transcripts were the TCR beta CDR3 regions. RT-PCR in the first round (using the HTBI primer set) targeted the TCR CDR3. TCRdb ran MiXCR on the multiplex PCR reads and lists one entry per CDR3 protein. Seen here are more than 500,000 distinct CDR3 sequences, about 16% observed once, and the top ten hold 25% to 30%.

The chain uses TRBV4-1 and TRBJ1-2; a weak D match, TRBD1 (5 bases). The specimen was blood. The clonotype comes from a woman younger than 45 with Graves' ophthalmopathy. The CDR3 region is CASSQDWGRTPYGYTF. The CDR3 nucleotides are TGCGCCAGCAGCCAAGATTGGGGCAGGACCCCCTATGGCTACACCTTC.